A selection of T cell receptor beta chains follows, all from one sample in a study of cytomegalovirus exposure and HLA in healthy donors. Sequencing used immunoSEQ multiplex PCR; TCRdb keeps in-frame clones, though not all of them. The repertoire holds approximately 140,000 clones, with approximately 70% as singletons. Specimen: PBMCs. Receptor source: a woman aged 40 to 50 in good health and CMV-seronegative. CDR3s include the opening cysteine and the closing phenylalanine or tryptophan. Fields, in order: V gene, J gene, clone size, D gene, CDR3 protein, CDR3 DNA. A D gene is named only where the DNA matches it firmly. Not every row has a clone size; where given, it reads once, few, many or a size class.

V: TRBV27; J: TRBJ1-2; size: -; D: TRBD1; CDR3: CASSFATGGVYGYTF; DNA: TGTGCCAGCAGTTTTGCGACAGGGGGCGTCTATGGCTACACCTTC
V: TRBV7-8; J: TRBJ2-6; size: -; D: TRBD2; CDR3: CASSPGGLWILSGANVLTF; DNA: TGTGCCAGCAGCCCGGGGGGTCTCTGGATACTCTCTGGGGCCAACGTCCTGACTTTC
V: TRBV27; J: TRBJ1-1; size: -; D: -; CDR3: CASSPFLGAPRLGAFF; DNA: TGTGCCAGCAGTCCTTTCCTGGGGGCCCCTAGGCTGGGAGCTTTCTTT
V: TRBV2; J: TRBJ1-5; size: -; D: -; CDR3: CASSEGGRSNQPQHF; DNA: TGTGCCAGCAGTGAGGGGGGTCGGAGCAATCAGCCCCAGCATTTT
V: TRBV11-1; J: TRBJ2-2; size: -; D: -; CDR3: CASSLARATGELFF; DNA: TGTGCCAGCAGCTTAGCGCGGGCTACCGGGGAGCTGTTTTTT
V: TRBV4-1; J: TRBJ2-7; size: -; D: -; CDR3: CASSQGGGSEQYF; DNA: TGCGCCAGCAGCCAAGGCGGTGGCAGCGAGCAGTACTTC
V: TRBV2; J: TRBJ1-4; size: -; D: TRBD1; CDR3: CASSGQGARTNEKLFF; DNA: TGTGCCAGCAGTGGACAGGGGGCGCGCACTAATGAAAAACTGTTTTTT
V: TRBV9; J: TRBJ2-2; size: -; D: -; CDR3: CASSTHWTNRGRNTGELFF; DNA: TGTGCCAGCAGCACCCACTGGACTAACAGGGGCCGGAACACCGGGGAGCTGTTTTTT
V: TRBV7-9; J: TRBJ2-2; size: -; D: -; CDR3: CASSNAGSGELFF; DNA: TGTGCCAGCAGCAACGCAGGGTCCGGGGAGCTGTTTTTT
V: TRBV28; J: TRBJ2-5; size: -; D: -; CDR3: CASGRGTQYF; DNA: TGTGCCAGCGGCAGGGGGACCCAGTACTTC
V: TRBV2; J: TRBJ1-2; size: -; D: TRBD1; CDR3: CASSPTGGRGYTF; DNA: TGTGCCAGCAGTCCGACAGGGGGCCGAGGCTACACCTTC
V: TRBV6-1; J: TRBJ2-7; size: few; D: TRBD1; CDR3: CASSASGQGASYEQYF; DNA: TGTGCCAGCAGTGCCAGCGGACAGGGGGCCTCCTACGAGCAGTACTTC
V: TRBV4-1; J: TRBJ1-1; size: -; D: -; CDR3: CASSLGVNTEAFF; DNA: TGCGCCAGCAGCCTAGGGGTGAACACTGAAGCTTTCTTT
V: TRBV5-6; J: TRBJ1-2; size: few; D: -; CDR3: CASSTPVYGYTF; DNA: TGTGCCAGCAGCACCCCGGTCTATGGCTACACCTTC
V: TRBV4-2; J: TRBJ2-2; size: -; D: TRBD2; CDR3: CASSQDNILLAGGPNTGELFF; DNA: TGTGCCAGCAGCCAAGATAATATTTTACTAGCGGGGGGGCCGAACACCGGGGAGCTGTTTTTT
V: TRBV5-4; J: TRBJ2-2; size: -; D: -; CDR3: CASSLFPHGDTGELFF; DNA: TGTGCCAGCAGCTTATTTCCCCACGGGGACACCGGGGAGCTGTTTTTT
V: TRBV25-1; J: TRBJ2-1; size: -; D: -; CDR3: CASSDPSRGDNEQFF; DNA: TGTGCCAGCAGTGATCCCTCCAGGGGGGACAATGAGCAGTTCTTC
V: TRBV2; J: TRBJ2-7; size: -; D: TRBD1; CDR3: CASSYRQGAFMGEQYF; DNA: TGTGCCAGCAGCTACAGACAGGGGGCTTTTATGGGCGAGCAGTACTTC
V: TRBV5-4; J: TRBJ2-3; size: -; D: -; CDR3: CASSWGGAVGSDTQYF; DNA: TGTGCCAGCAGCTGGGGCGGGGCGGTTGGGTCAGATACGCAGTATTTT
V: TRBV28; J: TRBJ1-6; size: -; D: -; CDR3: CASSPTGLFSSYNSPLHF; DNA: TGTGCCAGCAGTCCGACGGGACTCTTTAGCTCCTATAATTCACCCCTCCACTTT
V: TRBV27; J: TRBJ1-6; size: -; D: -; CDR3: CASSLGGNSPLHF; DNA: TGTGCCAGCAGTTTGGGGGGAAATTCACCCCTCCACTTT
V: TRBV2; J: TRBJ2-2; size: once; D: -; CDR3: CASSALAWGGELFF; DNA: TGTGCCAGCAGCGCCCTAGCGTGGGGGGGGGAGCTGTTTTTT
V: TRBV13; J: TRBJ2-7; size: -; D: TRBD1; CDR3: CASSSGTAYEQYF; DNA: TGTGCCAGCAGTTCCGGGACAGCCTACGAGCAGTACTTC
V: TRBV2; J: TRBJ2-5; size: -; D: TRBD1; CDR3: CASSRTGSKETQYF; DNA: TGTGCCAGCAGCAGGACAGGAAGCAAAGAGACCCAGTACTTC
V: TRBV18; J: TRBJ1-2; size: -; D: -; CDR3: CASSTGQSLRLNGYTF; DNA: TGTGCCAGCTCAACCGGACAGAGCCTACGACTCAATGGCTACACCTTC
V: TRBV7-9; J: TRBJ2-5; size: -; D: -; CDR3: CASSSNIARIETQYF; DNA: TGTGCCAGCAGCTCTAATATAGCCCGGATAGAGACCCAGTACTTC
V: TRBV4-3; J: TRBJ1-1; size: -; D: TRBD1; CDR3: CASSQDRGQGIAEAFF; DNA: TGCGCCAGCAGCCAAGATCGAGGACAGGGAATTGCTGAAGCTTTCTTT
V: TRBV10-3; J: TRBJ1-2; size: -; D: TRBD1; CDR3: CAISDLPTGTDYGYTF; DNA: TGTGCCATCAGTGACCTACCGACAGGGACAGACTATGGCTACACCTTC
V: TRBV5-6; J: TRBJ1-1; size: few; D: -; CDR3: CASSLGGRYTEAFF; DNA: TGTGCCAGCAGCTTGGGAGGGAGATACACTGAAGCTTTCTTT
V: TRBV7-8; J: TRBJ2-6; size: -; D: -; CDR3: CASSPEALFSGANVLTF; DNA: TGTGCCAGCAGCCCCGAGGCGCTTTTCTCTGGGGCCAACGTCCTGACTTTC
V: TRBV9; J: TRBJ2-3; size: -; D: TRBD2; CDR3: CASSVELAGGPWADTQYF; DNA: TGTGCCAGCAGCGTAGAGTTAGCGGGGGGCCCATGGGCAGATACGCAGTATTTT
V: TRBV6-5; J: TRBJ2-3; size: -; D: -; CDR3: CASSYSRASTDTQYF; DNA: TGTGCCAGCAGTTACTCGAGGGCGAGCACAGATACGCAGTATTTT